One sample yielded the 6 T cell receptor beta chains listed below, sequenced in a study of blood T cells in healthy people across ages. A J-beta primer mix and a sample-barcoded 5' primer were used in a second PCR of roughly 7 to 12 cycles. TCRdb itself ran the 5' RACE reads through MiXCR, one entry per CDR3 protein. This repertoire shows over 950,000 distinct CDR3 sequences, roughly 51% found once; its top ten account for about 22%. The sample was blood. These receptors came from a woman between 55 and 75 years old in good health.

The chain combines TRBV6-2 or TRBV6-3 with TRBJ2-7, with D possibly matching TRBD2 (6 bases). Germline V CDR1 and CDR2: MNHEY, SVGEGT. Trimming stripped 0 bases from V and 3 bases from J, with 9 bases between. This CDR3 has 14 amino acids. The CDR3 reads CASSYSMGGYEQYF. The CDR3 DNA sequence: TGTGCCAGCAGTTACTCGATGGGGGGCTACGAGCAGTACTTC.

The chain carries TRBV4-3 and TRBJ2-1; TRBD2 matches 7 bases. Germline V gene data show CDR1 as LGHNA and CDR2 as YSLEER. This CDR3 comprises 14 residues. The V and J ends lost 1 base and 10 bases, in that order; junction bases with no gene match: 7. CDR3 residues: CASSQGAGVGEQFF. CDR3 coding DNA: TGCGCCAGCAGCCAAGGCGCGGGAGTAGGGGAGCAGTTCTTC.

The chain is built from TRBV29-1 and TRBJ1-2; 7 nucleotides agree with TRBD1. The CDR3 runs 19 residues. Germline-derived CDR1 and CDR2 are SQVTM and ANQGSEA. V dropped 7 bases and J dropped 3; count of bases not matched to a gene: 26. The CDR3 loop reads CSADGTGDSDPSRYYGYTF. Written as DNA, the CDR3 is TGCAGCGCCGATGGGACCGGGGACAGCGATCCCTCGAGATACTATGGCTACACCTTC. The entire variable domain, with the rest obtained from reference TRBV29-1 and TRBJ1-2, is as follows: SAVISQKPSRDICQRGTSLTIQCQVDSQVTMMFWYRQQPGQSLTLIATANQGSEATYESGFVIDKFPISRPNLTFSTLTVSNMSPEDSSIYLCSADGTGDSDPSRYYGYTFGSGTRLTVV.

The V gene is TRBV7-2, the J gene TRBJ1-5; 7 bases fit TRBD1. Germline V lookup: CDR1 SGHTA, CDR2 FQGNSA. V gave up 5 bases and J gave up 6 bases; unmatched junction bases: 4. The CDR3 is 13 residues long. CDR3 sequence (DNA): TGTGCCAGCAGCGCTGACAGGGTTCAGCCCCAGCATTTT. It yields the protein CASSADRVQPQHF. The variable domain in full, with the rest retrieved from reference TRBV7-2 and TRBJ1-5, is GAGVSQSPSNKVTEKGKDVELRCDPISGHTALYWYRQSLGQGLEFLIYFQGNSAPDKSGLPSDRFSAERTGGSVSTLTIQRTQQEDSAVYLCASSADRVQPQHFGDGTRLSIL.

The V and J genes are TRBV7-9 and TRBJ2-1; the match to TRBD2 covers 8 bases. This CDR3 has 15 residues. V gave up 5 bases and J gave up 2 bases; unmatched junction bases: 5. Germline V CDR1 and CDR2: SEHNR, FQNEAQ (reference sequence). CDR3 sequence (DNA): TGTGCCAGCAGCGCGGTAGCGGGGCCCTACAATGAGCAGTTCTTC. This sequence encodes CASSAVAGPYNEQFF. Full variable domain (missing parts from reference TRBV7-9 and TRBJ2-1): DTGVSQNPRHKITKRGQNVTFRCDPISEHNRLYWYRQTLGQGPEFLTYFQNEAQLEKSRLLSDRFSAERPKGSFSTLEIQRTEQGDSAMYLCASSAVAGPYNEQFFGPGTRLTVL.

This clonotype was picked up one time. The rearrangement links TRBV15 to TRBJ2-4; tentatively, D is TRBD1 or TRBD2 (6 bases each). The end of the DNA is better explained by TRBJ2-7, so the J call may be wrong. The CDR3 has 15 amino acids. CDR1 and CDR2 from the germline V gene are LNHNV and YYDKDF (reference sequence). In DNA, the CDR3 is TGTGCCACCAGCAGAGATCGGGGGCCGCCCTACGAGCAGTACTTC. Translating it yields CATSRDRGPPYEQYF.